Listed below are T cell receptor beta chains from one sample, sequenced in a study of PD-1 blockade in classical Hodgkin lymphoma. This table comes from immunoSEQ multiplex PCR, and its TCRdb copy is limited to in-frame clones, with some not included. The sample yields about 27,000 clones, 78% seen once. This specimen consisted of peripheral blood mononuclear cells (PBMCs), obtained before the second cycle of nivolumab. These receptors came from a human donor with classical Hodgkin lymphoma. Each CDR3 is given with its conserved first and last residue. The order of the fields is D gene, clone size, CDR3 length, J gene, V gene, CDR3 DNA, CDR3 protein. D genes are given only for firm matches. The size field is filled for only some rows; it gives once, few, many or a size class.

>.|few|12|TRBJ1-1|TRBV5-4
TGTGCCAGCAGCTTCGACAACACTGAAGCTTTCTTT
CASSFDNTEAFF
>TRBD2|.|14|TRBJ2-7|TRBV2
TGTGCCAGCAGTCAGCGGGGGTTTGCGGACGAGCAGTACTTC
CASSQRGFADEQYF
>TRBD1|.|15|TRBJ2-4|TRBV7-9
TGTGCCAGCAGCTTAACGGCGTCAGGGGGAAACATTCAGTACTTC
CASSLTASGGNIQYF
>.|few|13|TRBJ1-1|TRBV5-1
TGCGCCAGCAGCTTGGCACGGGACACTGAAGCTTTCTTT
CASSLARDTEAFF
>.|few|12|TRBJ1-5|TRBV7-9
TGTGCCAGCAGCCTCGGCGAAAGGCCCCAGCATTTT
CASSLGERPQHF
>.|few|13|TRBJ1-2|TRBV10-2
TGCGCCAGCAGCTCGTATCAGCTCCAAGGCTACACCTTC
CASSSYQLQGYTF
>.|.|13|TRBJ1-4|TRBV19
TGTGCCATCTCACAGGGTGCAGGTGAAAAACTGTTTTTT
CAISQGAGEKLFF
>TRBD1|.|15|TRBJ1-2|TRBV4-2
TGTGCCAGCAGCCAAGAACGGCAGGGGGCTAGAGGCTACACCTTC
CASSQERQGARGYTF
>.|.|13|TRBJ1-1|TRBV11-1
TGTGCCAGCAGTGACAGGCTGAACACTGAAGCTTTCTTT
CASSDRLNTEAFF
>TRBD1|few|13|TRBJ1-5|TRBV2
TGTGCCAGCAGGATAGGGACAGTTCAGCCCCAGCATTTT
CASRIGTVQPQHF
>TRBD1|.|15|TRBJ1-4|TRBV2
TGTGCCAGCAGTTTCATGGGGACAGAAAATGAAAAACTGTTTTTT
CASSFMGTENEKLFF
>.|.|13|TRBJ2-3|TRBV9
TGTGCCAGCAGCGTAGGGGGTGGGGATACGCAGTATTTT
CASSVGGGDTQYF
>.|few|11|TRBJ2-1|TRBV28
TGTGCCAGCAGCTCCTCGTTCAAGCAGTTCTTC
CASSSSFKQFF
>.|.|14|TRBJ2-2|TRBV5-6
TGTGCCAGCAGCTTGGCCAGCTACACCGGGGAGCTGTTTTTT
CASSLASYTGELFF
>.|.|12|TRBJ1-2|TRBV6-5
TGTGCCAGCCGGGGGTTTTACTATGGCTACACCTTC
CASRGFYYGYTF
>.|few|12|TRBJ1-2|TRBV27
TGTGCCAGCAGTCCCCGTGGCTATGGCTACACCTTC
CASSPRGYGYTF
>.|.|13|TRBJ1-2|TRBV5-4
TGTGCCAGCAGCTTGGACGGATCCTATGGCTACACCTTC
CASSLDGSYGYTF
>TRBD1|.|14|TRBJ1-4|TRBV5-8
TGTGCCAGCAGCTTAGGGGGCGGAAATGAAAAACTGTTTTTT
CASSLGGGNEKLFF
>TRBD1|.|12|TRBJ2-2|TRBV2
TGTGCCAGCAGTGTGGACAGGGCGGCCCTTTTTTTT
CASSVDRAALFF
>TRBD1|.|13|TRBJ2-7|TRBV7-6
TGTGCCAGCAGCATTCGACAGGGGGGCGAGCAGTACTTC
CASSIRQGGEQYF
>.|.|11|TRBJ1-1|TRBV7-9
TGTGCCAGCAGCTTAGAGACTGAAGCTTTCTTT
CASSLETEAFF
>.|once|14|TRBJ2-6|TRBV19
TGTGCCAGTAGTATCGGTGCTGGGGCCAACGTCCTGACTTTC
CASSIGAGANVLTF
>.|.|20|TRBJ1-2|TRBV7-8
TGTGCCAGCAGCTTAGTTTCGGGTGGCTGGGTCGGGGAATCTAACTATGGCTACACCTTC
CASSLVSGGWVGESNYGYTF
>TRBD1|.|14|TRBJ1-2|TRBV6-6
TGTGCCAGCAGGCCGACAGGGGGCTTATATGGCTACACCTTC
CASRPTGGLYGYTF
>.|.|18|TRBJ1-5|TRBV7-8
TGTGCCAGCAGCTTATCGGGACTTAGCAGCCTTAGCAATCAGCCCCAGCATTTT
CASSLSGLSSLSNQPQHF
>.|.|15|TRBJ2-2|TRBV5-1
TGCGCCAGCAGCTTACGCTCTCCGGAAGGAGGGGAGCTGTTTTTT
CASSLRSPEGGELFF
>TRBD2|.|17|TRBJ2-3|TRBV9
TGTGCCAGCAGCGTAAGGAGCGGGGGGGCTGTAGCAGATACGCAGTATTTT
CASSVRSGGAVADTQYF
>.|.|14|TRBJ2-5|TRBV5-1
TGCGCCAGCAGCTCTGAAGGGACATCCCAGACCCAGTACTTC
CASSSEGTSQTQYF
>.|.|14|TRBJ1-3|TRBV7-2
TGTGCCAGCACCTTGTGGAGCTCTGGAAACACCATATATTTT
CASTLWSSGNTIYF
>TRBD1|.|17|TRBJ2-6|TRBV5-1
TGCGCCAGCAGCGGTGGACAGGGGGCAGCTGGGGCCAACGTCCTGACTTTC
CASSGGQGAAGANVLTF
>.|.|14|TRBJ1-2|TRBV27
TGTGCCAGCAGCCCACAGGGAGGGGTCTATGGCTACACCTTC
CASSPQGGVYGYTF
>.|.|14|TRBJ1-5|TRBV2
TGTGCCAGCACAGAGGGGGGCTGGGATCAGCCCCAGCATTTT
CASTEGGWDQPQHF
>TRBD1|.|12|TRBJ2-7|TRBV2
TGTGCCAGCAGGAGGGACAGCCGAGAGCAGTACTTC
CASRRDSREQYF
>TRBD1|.|14|TRBJ1-1|TRBV9
TGTGCCAGCAGCGTGGGACAGGGGAACACTGAAGCTTTCTTT
CASSVGQGNTEAFF
>.|.|16|TRBJ2-5|TRBV11-2
TGTGCCAGCAGCTTAGAACTATCCAGGAGGTCTACAACCCAGTACTTC
CASSLELSRRSTTQYF
>.|once|15|TRBJ2-7|TRBV11-3
TGTGCCAGCAGCCCGACGACAGGGATCGGGGGCGAGCAGTACTTC
CASSPTTGIGGEQYF
>.|.|14|TRBJ2-7|TRBV7-3
TGTGCCAGCAGCTTAGTCGGGGGGCGCGGCGAGCAGTACTTC
CASSLVGGRGEQYF
>TRBD1|once|17|TRBJ1-1|TRBV15
TGTGCCACCAGCAGAGAACAGGGGGCCCTCCCGAACACTGAAGCTTTCTTT
CATSREQGALPNTEAFF
>.|few|14|TRBJ1-1|TRBV6-5
TGTGCCAGCAGGCCGGGACTCATGAACACTGAAGCTTTCTTT
CASRPGLMNTEAFF
>.|.|13|TRBJ1-2|TRBV28
TGTGCCAGCAGTTTGCTTAGCCACTATGGCTACACCTTC
CASSLLSHYGYTF
>.|.|13|TRBJ1-1|TRBV5-6
TGTGCCAGCAGCTTGCTAGAGAACACTGAAGCTTTCTTT
CASSLLENTEAFF
>.|.|16|TRBJ1-1|TRBV18
TGTGCCAGCTCACCACCGGGGCTAAGGGGGAGCACTGAAGCTTTCTTT
CASSPPGLRGSTEAFF
>.|.|14|TRBJ2-1|TRBV2
TGTGCCAGCACTGACCAGGGAGAATACAATGAGCAGTTCTTC
CASTDQGEYNEQFF
>.|.|13|TRBJ2-1|TRBV5-1
TGCGCCAGCAGCTTGGGGCCTGGAGGGCCCGAGTTCTTC
CASSLGPGGPEFF